Below are 2 T cell receptor beta chains sequenced from a single sample in a study of T cells in Graves' hyperthyroidism and ophthalmopathy. RNA transcripts were the template for amplifying TCR beta CDR3 regions. The TCR CDR3 first-round RT-PCR relied on the HTBI primer set. TCRdb reprocessed the multiplex PCR reads via MiXCR and lists one record per CDR3 protein. Of more than 500,000 distinct CDR3 sequences in the sample, 14% to 15% were seen once. Sequencing used blood. The receptors shown here come from a woman between 40 and 50 years old with Graves' ophthalmopathy.

The CDR3 region is CSVRNTAYNSPLHF. The CDR3, as DNA: TGCAGTGTCCGGAACACGGCCTATAATTCACCCCTCCACTTT. This sequence joins TRBV20-1 and TRBJ1-6, with no clear D. The CDR3 extends over 14 amino acids. V lost 7 bases to trimming and J lost 2 bases, with 12 bases between them. Germline CDR1 is DFQATT and CDR2 is SNEGSKA (reference sequence).

This clonotype was recorded many times. V gene TRBV5-6 combines with J gene TRBJ2-7, with a possible D match to TRBD2 (5 bases). Germline V gene data show CDR1 as SGHDT and CDR2 as YYEEEE. The CDR3 runs to 12 residues. Trimming took 2 bases from V and 5 from J, leaving 8 bases between them. The CDR3 DNA sequence: TGTGCCAGCAGCTTTGTGGGAGACGAGCAGTACTTC. Protein: CASSFVGDEQYF.